What follows are 21 T cell receptor beta chains derived from one specimen sequenced in a study of prognosis after radiotherapy for stage I lung cancer. Amplification of TCR beta CDR3 from genomic DNA used two-round multiplex PCR. Initially, in first-round PCR, primers specific to each TRBV and TRBJ gene were used. Each CDR3 protein gets one entry after TCRdb re-called the multiplex PCR reads with MiXCR. This sample has around 16,000 distinct CDR3 sequences; about 46% occur once, and the top ten carry about two fifths. The sequencing used PBMCs, collected before or after stereotactic body radiation therapy (not recorded which). Every receptor here comes from a donor aged 50 or older with non-small cell lung cancer.

The table lists this clonotype with a count of one. This chain connects TRBV12-3 or TRBV12-4 to TRBJ1-2; D perhaps matches TRBD1 (6 bases). The CDR3 sequence is 12 residues long. V lost 9 bases, J lost 4 bases, and 12 bases lay in between. The CDR3 here is CARGGGAYGYTF. CDR3 nucleotide sequence: TGTGCCAGGGGGGGGGGCGCCTATGGCTACACCTTC.

The chain combines TRBV5-6 with TRBJ2-5; 7 positions agree with TRBD2. The germline gives CDR1 SGHDT, CDR2 YYEEEE. V shed 4 bases, J shed 4 bases, and the junction held 13 bases outside the gene matches. The CDR3 runs 16 residues. CDR3 sequence reads: CASSRSLTGGGETQYF. CDR3 sequence (DNA): TGTGCCAGCAGCCGGTCCTTGACGGGGGGAGGAGAGACCCAGTACTTC.

This clonotype was recorded at least ten times. V and J are TRBV9 and TRBJ1-1; D is undetermined. The V gene's germline CDR1 is SGDLS and CDR2 YYNGEE. CDR3 length: 13 residues. V was pared by 0 bases and J by 4 bases, with 7 bases between. CDR3 DNA: TGTGCCAGCAGCGTAGAGTTAAGCACTGAAGCTTTCTTT. Translating it yields CASSVELSTEAFF.

The sample holds many counts of this clonotype. This sequence joins TRBV6-5 and TRBJ1-1; 8 bases line up with TRBD1. Germline CDR1 reads MNHEY; CDR2 reads SVGAGI. The CDR3 sequence is 14 residues long. V lost 4 bases to trimming and J lost 1 base; unmatched junction nucleotides: 2. The CDR3 region has the DNA TGTGCCAGCAGTTTCGGACAGGGGAACACTGAAGCTTTCTTT. Residues: CASSFGQGNTEAFF.

This rearrangement joins TRBV5-1 to TRBJ1-2, with D unresolved. The CDR3 loop spans 16 amino acids. Germline CDR1 reads SGHRS; CDR2 reads YFSETQ. V was trimmed by 2 bases and J by 4 bases, leaving 18 bases between them. The CDR3 is CASSFGRYSVGYGYTF. The DNA of the CDR3 is TGCGCCAGCAGCTTCGGGAGGTACAGCGTTGGCTATGGCTACACCTTC.

The CDR3 region is CASSRIPTTSGNTDTQYF. The CDR3 bases are TGTGCCAGCAGCCGGATCCCAACGACTAGCGGTAACACAGATACGCAGTATTTT. J is TRBJ2-3 and V is TRBV4-2, with 9 bases identical to TRBD2. Germline V gives CDR1 LGHNA, CDR2 YNFKEQ. The junction had 13 bases not matched to a gene; V was cut back by 4 bases and J by 2 bases. CDR3 size: 18 residues.

A note on this clonotype: A far larger clone is one base from this, pointing to a likely read error. This chain joins TRBV6-1 and TRBJ2-7; weak D call: TRBD2 (6 bases). Trimming took 5 bases from V and 3 from J, leaving 14 bases between them. The germline gives CDR1 MNHNS, CDR2 SASEGT. The CDR3 runs to 14 residues. CDR3 sequence reads: CASSLGLYVYEQYF. The DNA of the CDR3 is TGTGCCAGCAGTTTGGGACTGTATGTCTACGAGCAGTACTTC.

Ten or more counts support this clonotype. The chain links TRBV2 to TRBJ1-5; D not resolved. The CDR3 totals 13 residues. Trimming left V 3 bases short and J 1 base short, with 4 bases between. Germline V gene sequence: CDR1 SNHLY, CDR2 FYNNEI. CDR3 sequence (DNA): TGTGCCAGCAGTGATGGAAGCAATCAGCCCCAGCATTTT. This gives the protein CASSDGSNQPQHF.

This clonotype was observed many times. The rearrangement joins TRBV6-2 or TRBV6-3 to TRBJ2-3; possibly TRBD2 for D (6 bases). CDR3 length: 16 residues. V lost 6 bases and J lost 2, with 18 bases in between. Germline lookup yields CDR1 MNHEY and CDR2 SVGEGT. CDR3 residues: CASRGRRFGLTDTQYF. The CDR3 DNA follows: TGTGCCAGCAGGGGGAGGCGGTTTGGTCTCACAGATACGCAGTATTTT.

This clonotype was recorded many times. The chain recombines TRBV6-1 with TRBJ1-5; D may be TRBD1 (6 bases). CDR3 length: 19 residues. V lost 6 bases to trimming and J lost 0 bases, with 24 bases between them. Germline loops: CDR1 MNHNS, CDR2 SASEGT. The DNA for the CDR3 is TGTGCCAGCAGGCGCCAGGGGAGGGGAACCCATATTAGCAATCAGCCCCAGCATTTT. It specifies CASRRQGRGTHISNQPQHF.

This clonotype appeared many times. The rearrangement links TRBV7-3 to TRBJ2-3; D remains ambiguous. CDR3 length equals 13 residues. Trimming removed 1 base from V and 5 bases from J, with 7 bases in between. CDR1 and CDR2 from the germline V gene are SGHTA and FQGTGA. The CDR3 region is CASSLNVEDTQYF. CDR3 in DNA: TGTGCCAGCAGCTTAAACGTCGAAGATACGCAGTATTTT. The whole variable domain, filled in from reference TRBV7-3 and TRBJ2-3, reads GAGVSQTPSNKVTEKGKYVELRCDPISGHTALYWYRQSLGQGPEFLIYFQGTGAADDSGLPNDRFFAVRPEGSVSTLKIQRTERGDSAVYLCASSLNVEDTQYFGPGTRLTVL.

The gene calls are TRBV3-1 and TRBJ1-2; no firm D call. The germline CDR1 and CDR2 sequences are LGHDT and YNNKEL (reference sequence). Deletions cut 6 bases from V and 0 bases from J, with 17 bases between. The CDR3 is made up of 16 amino acids. CDR3 nucleotide sequence: TGTGCCAGCAGTTCCAAACCTGGCCGCTCTAACTATGGCTACACCTTC. Translation: CASSSKPGRSNYGYTF.

A remark on this clonotype: This sequence may be a read error, since a much larger clone differs from it by one base. The chain joins TRBV29-1 to TRBJ1-1; 7 bases map to TRBD1. The CDR3 length is 12 residues. Unmatched junction bases numbered 7, after V lost 7 bases and J lost 5 bases. Germline-derived CDR1 and CDR2 are SQVTM and ANQGSEA. CDR3 bases: TGCAGCGCTGGACAGGCAAAAACTGAAGCTTTCTTT. It encodes CSAGQAKTEAFF.

Judged by abundance, this clonotype is medium-sized. This chain joins TRBV6-2 or TRBV6-3 and TRBJ2-7; 12 bases agree with TRBD1. V shed 5 bases, J shed 7 bases, and the junction held 15 bases outside the gene matches. This CDR3 contains 17 residues. Looked up from germline, CDR1 is MNHEY and CDR2 is SVGEGT. The CDR3 nucleotides read TGTGCCAGCAGTGCCCCGCCGGGACAGGGGGCAGGGGGGGAGCAGTACTTC. It translates to CASSAPPGQGAGGEQYF.

This clonotype occurred many times. This chain's CDR3 is CASSSYFGTGVEQYF. In nucleotides, the CDR3 is TGTGCCAGCAGTTCGTACTTCGGGACAGGGGTCGAGCAGTACTTC. This chain joins TRBV6-5 and TRBJ2-7; 10 nucleotides agree with TRBD1. V dropped 4 bases and J dropped 6; count of bases not matched to a gene: 9. The germline V gene has CDR1 MNHEY and CDR2 SVGAGI. This CDR3 contains 15 residues.

The chain employs TRBV5-1 and TRBJ2-2; perhaps TRBD1 as D (6 bases). The CDR3 runs 15 residues. Germline V gives CDR1 SGHRS, CDR2 YFSETQ. V was pared by 0 bases and J by 2 bases, with 8 bases between. CDR3 DNA: TGCGCCAGCAGCTTGGACAGGGTCAACACCGGGGAGCTGTTTTTT. Its protein product is CASSLDRVNTGELFF. Using reference TRBV5-1 and TRBJ2-2 for the parts outside the CDR3, the full variable domain is KAGVTQTPRYLIKTRGQQVTLSCSPISGHRSVSWYQQTPGQGLQFLFEYFSETQRNKGNFPGRFSGRQFSNSRSEMNVSTLELGDSALYLCASSLDRVNTGELFFGEGSRLTVL.

The rearrangement links TRBV7-8 to TRBJ1-2, with TRBD1 matching over 12 bases. V dropped 5 bases and J dropped 2; count of bases not matched to a gene: 6. The CDR3 length is 16 residues. CDR1 is SGHVS and CDR2 is FQNEAQ in the germline V gene. As DNA, the CDR3 is TGTGCCAGCAGCGTAACCGGGACAGGGGGCAACTATGGCTACACCTTC. The encoded protein is CASSVTGTGGNYGYTF.

This clonotype was recorded many times. The V gene is TRBV3-1, the J gene TRBJ2-3; D not resolved. The germline V gene has CDR1 LGHDT and CDR2 YNNKEL (reference sequence). This CDR3 region has 13 residues. Between the trimmed V and J ends, which lost 3 bases and 6 bases, there was a span of 10 bases. CDR3 coding DNA: TGTGCCAGCAGCCAGGCCGTGGCGGATACGCAGTATTTT. Residues: CASSQAVADTQYF.

The V call is TRBV7-2, the J call TRBJ2-7; D remains unclear. Looked up from germline, CDR1 is SGHTA and CDR2 is FQGNSA. The CDR3 is made up of 15 amino acids. Trimming stripped 2 bases from V and 0 bases from J, with 11 bases between. CDR3: CASSLWVSFSYEQYF. CDR3 sequence (DNA): TGTGCCAGCAGCTTATGGGTTAGCTTCTCCTACGAGCAGTACTTC.

Points on this clonotype: Mismatch with germline at one junction end may stem from a read error. The chain is built from TRBV6-2 or TRBV6-3 and TRBJ2-7, with unresolved D. CDR1 MNHEY and CDR2 SVGEGT come from the germline V gene. The CDR3 is made up of 13 amino acids. The CDR3 here is CASKPGWVYEQYF. The CDR3 DNA reads as TGCGCCAGCAAACCCGGGTGGGTTTACGAGCAGTACTTC.

This clonotype showed up just a few times. This sequence joins TRBV7-8 and TRBJ2-2; unclear D gene. V was shortened by 2 bases and J by 4 bases, with 8 bases between the two germline ends. Looked up from germline, CDR1 is SGHVS and CDR2 is FQNEAQ. The CDR3 contains 14 residues. This CDR3 reads CASSLTGSTGELFF. The CDR3 bases are TGTGCCAGCAGCTTAACCGGATCCACCGGGGAGCTGTTTTTT.